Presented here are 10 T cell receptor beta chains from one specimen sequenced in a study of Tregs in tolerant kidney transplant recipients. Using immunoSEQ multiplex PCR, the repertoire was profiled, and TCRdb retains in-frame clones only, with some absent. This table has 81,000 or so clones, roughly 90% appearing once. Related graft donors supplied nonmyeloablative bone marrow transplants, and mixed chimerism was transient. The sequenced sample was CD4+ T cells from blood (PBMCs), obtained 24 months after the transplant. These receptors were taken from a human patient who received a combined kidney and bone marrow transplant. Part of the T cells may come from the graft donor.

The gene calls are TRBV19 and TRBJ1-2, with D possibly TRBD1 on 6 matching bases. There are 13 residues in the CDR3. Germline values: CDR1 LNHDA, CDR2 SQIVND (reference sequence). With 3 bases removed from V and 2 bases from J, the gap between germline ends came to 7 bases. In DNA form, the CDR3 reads TGTGCCAGTAGTATTGGGGGCAACTATGGCTACACCTTC. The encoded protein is CASSIGGNYGYTF.

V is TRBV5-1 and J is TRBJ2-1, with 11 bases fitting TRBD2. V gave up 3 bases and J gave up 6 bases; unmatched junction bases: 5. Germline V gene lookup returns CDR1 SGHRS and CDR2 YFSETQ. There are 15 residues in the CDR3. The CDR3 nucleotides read TGCGCCAGCAGCTCCGGGACTAGCGGTACCAATGAGCAGTTCTTC. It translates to CASSSGTSGTNEQFF.

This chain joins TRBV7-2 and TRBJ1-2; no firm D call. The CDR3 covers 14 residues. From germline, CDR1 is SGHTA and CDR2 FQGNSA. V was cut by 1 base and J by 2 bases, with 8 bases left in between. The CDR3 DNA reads TGTGCCAGCAGCTTAGTTGGCGGGAACTATGGCTACACCTTC. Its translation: CASSLVGGNYGYTF.

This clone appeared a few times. CDR3 in amino acids: CASSPRQAYTEAFF. The CDR3 DNA sequence: TGTGCCAGCAGCCCCCGCCAGGCTTACACTGAAGCTTTCTTT. The chain has TRBV7-4 and TRBJ1-1; D uncertain. The CDR3 is 14 residues long. The germline V and J ends were trimmed by 5 bases and 3 bases, with 13 bases remaining between them. Germline CDR1 SGHVT, CDR2 SQSDAQ.

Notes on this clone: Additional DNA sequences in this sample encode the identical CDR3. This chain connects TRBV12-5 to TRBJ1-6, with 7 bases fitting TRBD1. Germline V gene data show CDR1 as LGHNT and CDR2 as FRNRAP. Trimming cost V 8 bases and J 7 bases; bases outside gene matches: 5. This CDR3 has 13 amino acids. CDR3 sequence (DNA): TGTGCTAGTTCTAGGGACAGCAATTCACCCCTCCACTTT. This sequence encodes CASSRDSNSPLHF. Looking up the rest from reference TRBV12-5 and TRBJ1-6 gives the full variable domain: DARVTQTPRHKVTEMGQEVTMRCQPILGHNTVFWYRQTMMQGLELLAYFRNRAPLDDSGMPKDRFSAEMPDATLATLKIQPSEPRDSAVYFCASSRDSNSPLHFGNGTRLTVT.

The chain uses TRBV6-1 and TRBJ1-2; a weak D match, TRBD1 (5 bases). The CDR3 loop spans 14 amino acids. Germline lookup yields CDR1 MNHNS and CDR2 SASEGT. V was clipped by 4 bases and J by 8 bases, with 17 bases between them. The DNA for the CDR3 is TGTGCCAGCAGTGTCATCGGCAGGGATGGCGGCTACACCTTC. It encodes CASSVIGRDGGYTF.

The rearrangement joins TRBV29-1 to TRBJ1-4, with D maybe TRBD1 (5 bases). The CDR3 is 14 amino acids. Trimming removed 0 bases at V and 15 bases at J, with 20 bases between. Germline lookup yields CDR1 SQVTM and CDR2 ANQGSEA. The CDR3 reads CSVEDWGLGGRVFF. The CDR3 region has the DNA TGCAGCGTTGAAGATTGGGGGTTGGGAGGACGCGTGTTTTTT.

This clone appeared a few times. The CDR3 spells CASSYVGRNYEQYF. The CDR3 DNA reads as TGTGCCAGCAGTTACGTTGGCAGGAATTACGAGCAGTACTTC. The chain couples TRBV6-6 to TRBJ2-7, with D hard to call. Germline CDR1 and CDR2: MNHNY and SVGAGI (reference sequence). V lost 2 bases, J lost 4 bases, and 12 bases lay in between. The CDR3 loop spans 14 amino acids.

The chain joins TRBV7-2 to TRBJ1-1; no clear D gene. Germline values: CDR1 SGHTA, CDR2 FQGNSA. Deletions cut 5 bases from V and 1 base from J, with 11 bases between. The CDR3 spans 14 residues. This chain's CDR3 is CASSPLRQNTEAFF. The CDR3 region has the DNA TGTGCCAGCAGCCCCCTGCGGCAGAACACTGAAGCTTTCTTT.

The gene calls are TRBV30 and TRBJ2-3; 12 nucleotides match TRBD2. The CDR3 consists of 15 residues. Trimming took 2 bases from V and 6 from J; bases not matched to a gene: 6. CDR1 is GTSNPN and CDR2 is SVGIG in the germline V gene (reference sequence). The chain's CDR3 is CAWSRGLAGGDTQYF. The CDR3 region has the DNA TGTGCCTGGAGTAGAGGGCTAGCGGGAGGGGATACGCAGTATTTT.